What follows describes a single T cell receptor beta chain. Its specificity is not known. These data are taken from a study of long-term antiretroviral therapy in people with HIV. Running of the v3.0 immunoSEQ assay took place at survey level. Sequenced by immunoSEQ multiplex PCR; TCRdb stores in-frame clones only, minus some. The table includes approximately 29,000 clones, over 75% detected once. Regarding the study as a whole: The repertoire was dominated at all time points by clones expanded before ART. The study found that diversity rose after ART but stayed below transplant donor controls. Missing from the dataset were any data on ART adherence, viral resistance or therapy changes. Blood sampling spanned 2004 to 2017, possibly under older ART regimens.

The CDR3 has 12 residues. From germline, CDR1 is MNHNS and CDR2 SASEGT. V dropped 5 bases and J dropped 1 base, with 2 bases sitting between them. The rearrangement joins TRBV6-1 to TRBJ2-2; D uncertain. The material was unsorted PBMCs, obtained 0.5 years after starting antiretroviral therapy. This sequence was found in a woman aged 18-30 years with HIV. The DNA of the CDR3 is TGTGCCAGCAGTTGGAACACCGGGGAGCTGTTTTTT. Protein sequence: CASSWNTGELFF.